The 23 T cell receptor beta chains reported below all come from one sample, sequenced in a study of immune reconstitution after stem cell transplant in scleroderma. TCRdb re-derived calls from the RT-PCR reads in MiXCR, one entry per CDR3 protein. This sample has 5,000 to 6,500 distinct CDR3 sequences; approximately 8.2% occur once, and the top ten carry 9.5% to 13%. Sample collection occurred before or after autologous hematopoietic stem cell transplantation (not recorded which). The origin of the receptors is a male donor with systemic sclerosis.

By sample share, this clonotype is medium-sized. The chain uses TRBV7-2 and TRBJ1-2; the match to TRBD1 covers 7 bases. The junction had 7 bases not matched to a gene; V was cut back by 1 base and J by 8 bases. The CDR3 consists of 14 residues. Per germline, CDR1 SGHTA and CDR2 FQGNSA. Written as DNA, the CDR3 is TGTGCCAGCAGCTTAGAGCCAGGGGGAGGAGGCTACACCTTC. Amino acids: CASSLEPGGGGYTF.

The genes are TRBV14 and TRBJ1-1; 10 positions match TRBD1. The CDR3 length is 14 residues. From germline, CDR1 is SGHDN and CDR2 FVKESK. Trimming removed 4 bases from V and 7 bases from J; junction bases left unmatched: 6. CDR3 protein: CASSPLRDRGEAFF. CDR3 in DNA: TGTGCCAGCAGCCCTCTCCGGGACAGGGGTGAAGCTTTCTTT.

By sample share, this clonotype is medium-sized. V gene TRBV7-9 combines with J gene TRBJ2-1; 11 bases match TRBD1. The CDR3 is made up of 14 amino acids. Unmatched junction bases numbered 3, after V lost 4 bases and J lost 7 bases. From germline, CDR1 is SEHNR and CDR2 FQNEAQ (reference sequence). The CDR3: CASSSGQGENEQFF. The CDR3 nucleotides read TGTGCCAGCAGCTCGGGACAGGGGGAGAATGAGCAGTTCTTC.

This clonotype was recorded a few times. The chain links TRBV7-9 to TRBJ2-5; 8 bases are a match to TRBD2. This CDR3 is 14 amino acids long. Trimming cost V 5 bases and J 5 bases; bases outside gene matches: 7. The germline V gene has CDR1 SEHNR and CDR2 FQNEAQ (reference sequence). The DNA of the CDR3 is TGTGCCAGCAGCGCGGCGGGAGGCGGGGAGACCCAGTACTTC. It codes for CASSAAGGGETQYF.

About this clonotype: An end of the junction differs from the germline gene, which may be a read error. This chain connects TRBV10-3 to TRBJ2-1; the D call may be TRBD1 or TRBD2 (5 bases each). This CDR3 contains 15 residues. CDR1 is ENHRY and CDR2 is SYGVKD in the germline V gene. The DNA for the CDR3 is TGTGCCATCAGTGAAAGGGGCGGAGAGGGCAATGGGCAGTTCTTC. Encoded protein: CAISERGGEGNGQFF.

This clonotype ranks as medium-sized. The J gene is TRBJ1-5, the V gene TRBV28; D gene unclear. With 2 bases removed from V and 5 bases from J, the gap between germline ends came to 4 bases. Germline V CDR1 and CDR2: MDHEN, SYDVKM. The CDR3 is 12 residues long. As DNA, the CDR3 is TGTGCCAGCAGTTTAGTGGATCAGCCCCAGCATTTT. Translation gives CASSLVDQPQHF.

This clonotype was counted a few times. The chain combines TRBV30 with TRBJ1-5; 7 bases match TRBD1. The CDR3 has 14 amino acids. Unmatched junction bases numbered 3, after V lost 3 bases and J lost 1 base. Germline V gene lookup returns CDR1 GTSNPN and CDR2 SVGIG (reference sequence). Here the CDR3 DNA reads TGTGCCTGGAGCGGGACAGTCAGCAATCAGCCCCAGCATTTT. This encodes CAWSGTVSNQPQHF.

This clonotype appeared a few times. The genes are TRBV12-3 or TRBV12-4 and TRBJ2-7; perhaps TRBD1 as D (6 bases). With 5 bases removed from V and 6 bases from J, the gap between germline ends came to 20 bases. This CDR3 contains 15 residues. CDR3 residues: CASSVGPGHLPEQYF. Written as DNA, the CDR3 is TGTGCCAGCAGTGTAGGGCCGGGACACCTTCCCGAGCAGTACTTC.

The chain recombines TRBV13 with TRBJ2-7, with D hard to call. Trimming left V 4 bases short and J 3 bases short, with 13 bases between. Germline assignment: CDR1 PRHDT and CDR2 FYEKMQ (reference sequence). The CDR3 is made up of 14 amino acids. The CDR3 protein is CASSSKGLGYEQYF. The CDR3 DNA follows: TGTGCCAGCAGCTCCAAAGGGCTAGGCTACGAGCAGTACTTC.

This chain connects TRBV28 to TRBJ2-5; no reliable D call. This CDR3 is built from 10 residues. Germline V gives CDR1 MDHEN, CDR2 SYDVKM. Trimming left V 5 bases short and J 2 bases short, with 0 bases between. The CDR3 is CASSQETQYF. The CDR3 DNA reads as TGTGCCAGCAGTCAAGAGACCCAGTACTTC.

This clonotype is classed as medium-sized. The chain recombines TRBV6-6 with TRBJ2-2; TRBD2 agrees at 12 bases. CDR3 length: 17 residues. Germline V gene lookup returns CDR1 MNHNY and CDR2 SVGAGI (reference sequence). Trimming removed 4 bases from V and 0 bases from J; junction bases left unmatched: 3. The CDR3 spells CASSFRTSGANTGELFF. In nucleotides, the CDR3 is TGTGCCAGCAGTTTCCGGACTAGCGGGGCGAACACCGGGGAGCTGTTTTTT.

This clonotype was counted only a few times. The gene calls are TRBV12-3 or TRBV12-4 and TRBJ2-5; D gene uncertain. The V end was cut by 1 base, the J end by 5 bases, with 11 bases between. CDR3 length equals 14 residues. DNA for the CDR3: TGTGCCAGCAGTTTAGGTCCGGTGGGGGAGACCCAGTACTTC. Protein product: CASSLGPVGETQYF.

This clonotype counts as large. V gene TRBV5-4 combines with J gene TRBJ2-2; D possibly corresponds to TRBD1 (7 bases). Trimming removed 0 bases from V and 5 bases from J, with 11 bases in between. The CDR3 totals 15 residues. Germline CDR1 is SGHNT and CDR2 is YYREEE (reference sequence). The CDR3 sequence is CASSLEQGRTGELFF. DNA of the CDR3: TGTGCCAGCAGCTTGGAACAGGGGAGGACCGGGGAGCTGTTTTTT.

The CDR3 sequence is CASSSADRIVYEQYF. The CDR3 DNA sequence: TGCGCCAGCAGCTCCGCAGACAGAATCGTCTACGAGCAGTACTTC. The chain joins TRBV5-1 to TRBJ2-7; tentative D call: TRBD1 (5 bases). CDR1 and CDR2 (germline): SGHRS, YFSETQ. The length of the CDR3 is 15 residues. V was cut by 3 bases and J by 3 bases, with 16 bases left in between.

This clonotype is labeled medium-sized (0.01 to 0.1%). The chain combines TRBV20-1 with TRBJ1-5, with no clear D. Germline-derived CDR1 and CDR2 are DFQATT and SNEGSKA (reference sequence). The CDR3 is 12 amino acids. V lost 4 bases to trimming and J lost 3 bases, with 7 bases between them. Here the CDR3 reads CSANSYNQPQHF. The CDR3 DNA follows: TGCAGTGCTAACAGTTACAATCAGCCCCAGCATTTT.

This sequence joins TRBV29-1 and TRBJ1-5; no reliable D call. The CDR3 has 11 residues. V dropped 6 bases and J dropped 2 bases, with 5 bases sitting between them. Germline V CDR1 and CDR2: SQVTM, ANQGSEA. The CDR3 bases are TGCAGCGTAGTTGGCAATCAGCCCCAGCATTTT. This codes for CSVVGNQPQHF.

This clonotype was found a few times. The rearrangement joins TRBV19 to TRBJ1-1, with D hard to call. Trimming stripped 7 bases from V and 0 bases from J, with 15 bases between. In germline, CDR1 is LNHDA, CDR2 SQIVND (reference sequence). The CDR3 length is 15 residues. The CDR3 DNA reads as TGTGCCAGTACCGATATCCCTACGGTGAACACTGAAGCTTTCTTT. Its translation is CASTDIPTVNTEAFF.

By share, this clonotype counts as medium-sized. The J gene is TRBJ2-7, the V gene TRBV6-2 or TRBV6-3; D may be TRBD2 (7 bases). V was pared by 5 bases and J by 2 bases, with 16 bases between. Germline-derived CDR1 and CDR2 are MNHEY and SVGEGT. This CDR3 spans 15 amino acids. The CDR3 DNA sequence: TGTGCCAGCAGTACTGGGGGGGCGAGGACCTACGAGCAGTACTTC. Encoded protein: CASSTGGARTYEQYF.

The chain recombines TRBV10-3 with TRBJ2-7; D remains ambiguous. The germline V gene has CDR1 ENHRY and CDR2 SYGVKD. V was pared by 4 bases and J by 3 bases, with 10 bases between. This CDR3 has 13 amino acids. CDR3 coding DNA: TGTGCCATCAGTGGGGCGTTAAACTACGAGCAGTACTTC. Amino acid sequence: CAISGALNYEQYF.

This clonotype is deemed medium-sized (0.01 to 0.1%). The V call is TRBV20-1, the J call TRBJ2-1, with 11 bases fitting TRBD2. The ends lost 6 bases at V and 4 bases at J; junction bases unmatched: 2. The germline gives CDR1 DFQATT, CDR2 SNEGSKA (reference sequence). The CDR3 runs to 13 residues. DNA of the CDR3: TGCAGTGCGGGACTAGCGGATTACAATGAGCAGTTCTTC. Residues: CSAGLADYNEQFF.

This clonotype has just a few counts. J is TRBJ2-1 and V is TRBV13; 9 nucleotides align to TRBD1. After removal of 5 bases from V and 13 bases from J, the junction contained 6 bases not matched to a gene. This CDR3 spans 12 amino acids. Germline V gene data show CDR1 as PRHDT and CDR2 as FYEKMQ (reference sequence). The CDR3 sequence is CASSLLGQGQFF. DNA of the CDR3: TGTGCCAGCAGCCTGTTGGGACAGGGTCAGTTCTTC. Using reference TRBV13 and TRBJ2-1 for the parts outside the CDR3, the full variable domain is AAGVIQSPRHLIKEKRETATLKCYPIPRHDTVYWYQQGPGQDPQFLISFYEKMQSDKGSIPDRFSAQQFSDYHSELNMSSLELGDSALYFCASSLLGQGQFFGPGTRLTVL.

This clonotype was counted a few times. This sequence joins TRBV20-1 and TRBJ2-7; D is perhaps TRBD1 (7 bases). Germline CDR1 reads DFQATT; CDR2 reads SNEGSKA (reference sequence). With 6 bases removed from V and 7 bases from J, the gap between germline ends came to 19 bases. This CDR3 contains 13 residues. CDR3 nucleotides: TGCAGTGCGTCGACAGGGAGGTATTTGGAGCAGTACTTC. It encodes CSASTGRYLEQYF.

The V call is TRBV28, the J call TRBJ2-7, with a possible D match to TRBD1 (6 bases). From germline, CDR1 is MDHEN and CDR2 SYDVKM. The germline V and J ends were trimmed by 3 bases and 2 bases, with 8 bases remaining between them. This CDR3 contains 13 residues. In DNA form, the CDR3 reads TGTGCCAGCAGTTTGGGGGACACCTACGAGCAGTACTTC. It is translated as CASSLGDTYEQYF.